A selection of T cell receptor beta chains follows, all from one sample in a study of blood T cell repertoires in COVID-19. Clones were read by immunoSEQ multiplex PCR, and TCRdb kept only the in-frame ones, dropping some. The sample yields 300,000 to 350,000 clones, roughly 87% seen once. Sequenced: PBMCs or T cells enriched from blood (not recorded which). These TCRs come from a woman aged 18-30 years who had recovered from COVID-19. Both conserved end residues are part of each CDR3. The D gene is left open where the match is weak. The size of a clone is reported for some rows only, either as once, few or many, or as a class for expanded clones.

V,J,D,size,DNA,CDR3
TRBV7-2,TRBJ2-5,TRBD1,-,TGTGCCAGCAGCTCGGGACAGATACAAGAGACCCAGTACTTC,CASSSGQIQETQYF
TRBV24-1,TRBJ2-7,-,few,TGTGCCACCAGTGATTCAGGTAGCGGACTCTCCTACGAGCAGTACTTC,CATSDSGSGLSYEQYF
TRBV7-2,TRBJ2-4,TRBD1,-,TGTGCCAGCAGCTTAGTTAGGGACAGGGATAGCAAAAACATTCAGTACTTC,CASSLVRDRDSKNIQYF
TRBV28,TRBJ2-5,-,-,TGTGCCAGCAGTGACAGCGCCCAAGAGACCCAGTACTTC,CASSDSAQETQYF
TRBV7-2,TRBJ1-1,TRBD1,-,TGTGCCAGCAGCTTAAGCTCAGGGGGGACTGAAGCTTTCTTT,CASSLSSGGTEAFF
TRBV18,TRBJ1-1,-,-,TGTGCCAGCTCACCATCGGTGGGCCTGAACACTGAAGCTTTCTTT,CASSPSVGLNTEAFF
TRBV3-1/TRBV3-2,TRBJ1-5,-,few,TGTGCCAGCAGCCAACGGTATGGGAGCCAGCCCCAGCATTTT,CASSQRYGSQPQHF
TRBV5-1,TRBJ2-5,TRBD1,once,TGCGCCAGCACTCAGGGGGTAAGGGAGACCCAGTACTTC,CASTQGVRETQYF
TRBV28,TRBJ1-1,-,-,TGTGCCAGCATGGTGAGTGGCACTGAAGCTTTCTTT,CASMVSGTEAFF
TRBV5-6,TRBJ1-2,TRBD1,-,TGTGCCAGCAGCTTGCGGACAGGGCCCAGCTATGGCTACACCTTC,CASSLRTGPSYGYTF
TRBV7-9,TRBJ2-5,TRBD2,-,TGTGCCAGCAGCTTAGGGCTAGCGGGACAAGAGACCCAGTACTTC,CASSLGLAGQETQYF
TRBV6-2/TRBV6-3,TRBJ1-6,TRBD1,-,TGTGCCAGCAGTTACTCGACTCAGGGACAGGGGCTTAGGGGCTGGTCGAGTACCCTCCACTTT,CASSYSTQGQGLRGWSSTLHF
TRBV10-3,TRBJ2-3,TRBD2,-,TGTGCCATCCGAGCGGGGGAAAGCACAGATACGCAGTATTTT,CAIRAGESTDTQYF
TRBV12-3/TRBV12-4,TRBJ2-7,TRBD2,-,TGTGCCAGCAGTACCGGGGGGGTCGACGAGCAGTACTTC,CASSTGGVDEQYF
TRBV30,TRBJ1-4,-,-,TGTGCCTGGAGTGGCAGGAAGAGTGGATCTAATGAAAAACTGTTTTTT,CAWSGRKSGSNEKLFF
TRBV5-4,TRBJ1-1,-,-,TGTGCCAGCAGCTTCCGAGGGGGAGTTGAAGCTTTCTTT,CASSFRGGVEAFF
TRBV6-5,TRBJ2-7,TRBD1,-,TGTGCCAGCAGGGGACAGGGGACCTACGAGCAGTACTTC,CASRGQGTYEQYF
TRBV28,TRBJ1-2,TRBD1,-,TGTGCCAGCACCCTAGGGGGCCTCGGTACTAACTATGGCTACACCTTC,CASTLGGLGTNYGYTF
TRBV11-3,TRBJ2-2,-,-,TGTGCCAGCAGCTTAGATCTCCTAGGGGGCACCGGGGAGCTGTTTTTT,CASSLDLLGGTGELFF
TRBV7-2,TRBJ2-3,TRBD2,-,TGTGCCAGCAGCTTGGCCGGGACTAGCGGGAGGGCGGGGGATACGCAGTATTTT,CASSLAGTSGRAGDTQYF
TRBV3-1/TRBV3-2,TRBJ2-1,TRBD2,-,TGTGCCAGCAGACCCTTGGGCGGGAGGTACGGTGAGCAGTTCTTC,CASRPLGGRYGEQFF
TRBV4-1,TRBJ1-2,-,-,TGCGCCAGCAGCCAAGGAGACAGTAAAATTTTGGGCTACACCTTC,CASSQGDSKILGYTF
TRBV18,TRBJ2-2,-,-,TGTGCCAGCTCGCGAGACGGCGGAGGCGGGACCGGGGAGCTGTTTTTT,CASSRDGGGGTGELFF
TRBV20-1,TRBJ2-4,TRBD1,-,TGCAGTGCTAGTTGGGACAGAGAAAACATTCAGTACTTC,CSASWDRENIQYF
TRBV7-2,TRBJ2-1,-,once,TGTGCCAGCAGCCCCGGTCCCCTGAATGAGCAGTTCTTC,CASSPGPLNEQFF
TRBV7-2,TRBJ1-1,-,-,TGTGCCAGCAGCTTAAGGCTTCAGCGTGGCACTGAAGCTTTCTTT,CASSLRLQRGTEAFF
TRBV11-1,TRBJ1-1,-,-,TGTGCCAGCAGCAGACAGGAGAACACTGAAGCTTTCTTT,CASSRQENTEAFF
TRBV7-2,TRBJ1-1,-,-,TGTGCCAGCCGCGGGGGTACCTTGAACACTGAAGCTTTCTTT,CASRGGTLNTEAFF
TRBV28,TRBJ1-2,-,-,TGTGCCAGCAGTTTCGTTTGGGGCCCGGGAGGTAACTATGGCTACACCTTC,CASSFVWGPGGNYGYTF
TRBV10-1,TRBJ1-3,TRBD1,-,TGCGCCAGCAGTGTAGGGACAGGGGGCCGAGGAAACACCATATATTTT,CASSVGTGGRGNTIYF
TRBV27,TRBJ1-1,TRBD1,-,TGTGCCAGCAAAACCCGCTTAGGGACAGTTATGGGAGTCAAAGCTTTCTTT,CASKTRLGTVMGVKAFF
TRBV5-8,TRBJ1-1,-,-,TGTGCCAGCAGTGTGCGGTACGTGACTGAAGCTTTCTTT,CASSVRYVTEAFF
TRBV7-9,TRBJ2-7,-,-,TGTGCCAGCAGCCCTCCCCCGCAGTTTACCTACGAGCAGTACTTC,CASSPPPQFTYEQYF
TRBV6-1,TRBJ1-2,TRBD1,-,TGTGCCAGCAGTGAACTGAACAGGGGACGGGAAGGCTACACCTTC,CASSELNRGREGYTF
TRBV4-2,TRBJ1-1,TRBD1,-,TGTGCCAGCAGCCAAGGGGACAGGGACACTGAAGCTTTCTTT,CASSQGDRDTEAFF
TRBV19,TRBJ1-2,TRBD1,-,TGTGCCAGTAGTACTACAGGGGTAACTGACTACACCTTC,CASSTTGVTDYTF
TRBV6-5,TRBJ2-1,TRBD2,-,TGTGCCAGCAGCCCACTAGCGGGGGTTGGAAATGAGCAGTTCTTC,CASSPLAGVGNEQFF
TRBV5-1,TRBJ1-2,TRBD1,-,TGCGCCAGCAGCGAGGGACAGACCTTTAGGTATGGCTACACCTTC,CASSEGQTFRYGYTF
TRBV14,TRBJ2-1,TRBD2,-,TGTGCCAGCAGCCAAGGATGGGCAGTCACCGGTGGCGGGAGGTACAATGAGCAGTTCTTC,CASSQGWAVTGGGRYNEQFF
TRBV27,TRBJ1-1,-,-,TGTGCCAGCAGTGCAACCAGGGGAAGAGGCGCTGAAGCTTTCTTT,CASSATRGRGAEAFF
TRBV2,TRBJ1-1,-,few,TGTGCCAGCAGTTTACAGTGGAACACTGAAGCTTTCTTT,CASSLQWNTEAFF